This T cell receptor (beta chain) was captured by sequencing in a study of cytomegalovirus exposure and HLA in healthy donors. Study observations and caveats: With further analysis later on, most CMV-associated TCR beta chains appeared HLA-restricted. A reported reduction in N-insertions relative to the roughly 640-donor mean was seen in an Asian-associated ancestry cluster in a later analysis. Trimming of TCR beta V- and J-genes showed a link, identified in a later analysis, to a missense DCLRE1C variant. With high specificity and sensitivity, the classifier reportedly diagnosed cytomegalovirus status.

Concerning this clone itself: Its antigen is currently unknown.

The CDR3 is 14 amino acids. The V end was cut by 3 bases, the J end by 11 bases, with 19 bases between. Per germline, CDR1 SNHLY and CDR2 FYNNEI. It was with 60 Vbeta and 13 Jbeta primers that the PCR ran. Sequencing used immunoSEQ multiplex PCR; TCRdb keeps in-frame clones, though not all of them. The data show around 150,000 clones, around 80% seen once. The sample was PBMCs. This sequence originates from a boy aged 2-9 years in good health and CMV-seronegative. V usage is TRBV2 and J usage is TRBJ1-2; D is possibly TRBD1 (5 bases). CDR3: CASSDRTKSGGYTF. As DNA, the CDR3 is TGTGCCAGCAGTGACAGGACAAAGTCTGGTGGATACACCTTC.